The 5 T cell receptor beta chains reported below all come from one sample, sequenced in a study of identical twins listed by TCRdb under 2016. Libraries were constructed by 5' RACE. The sequencer listed for this sample is Illumina HiSeq 2000. Using fastp at Q25 and MiXCR, TCRdb reprocessed the public reads and kept productive beta chains. Records with the same CDR3 protein are collapsed into one entry carrying the most frequent genes and DNA. The sample has under 500,000 distinct CDR3 sequences on record, roughly an eighth of them singletons. Approximately 1% of the sample comes from the top ten. A further study also used this sample, focusing on yellow fever vaccine responses in identical twins.

Sequencing was performed on CD4+ T cells sorted from blood. The receptors shown here come from a woman aged 18 to 35 in good health.

This clonotype was observed a handful of times. The CDR3 sequence: CASSSPLAGGWDTQYF. The CDR3 DNA reads as TGTGCCAGCAGCTCGCCTTTGGCGGGGGGATGGGATACGCAGTATTTT. This chain joins TRBV7-9 and TRBJ2-3, with 8 bases matching TRBD2. The CDR3 runs 16 residues. Germline V gene data show CDR1 as SEHNR and CDR2 as FQNEAQ (reference sequence). The junction had 12 bases not matched to a gene; V was cut back by 4 bases and J by 6 bases.

This chain joins TRBV6-1 and TRBJ2-2; 11 positions agree with TRBD2. V dropped 6 bases and J dropped 6; count of bases not matched to a gene: 9. The CDR3 has 16 residues. Looked up from germline, CDR1 is MNHNS and CDR2 is SASEGT. The chain's CDR3 is CASRAASGGPAGELFF. As DNA, the CDR3 is TGTGCCAGCAGGGCCGCTAGCGGGGGGCCAGCCGGGGAGCTGTTTTTT.

This clonotype was observed many times. The J gene is TRBJ2-1, the V gene TRBV20-1; D ambiguous. Trimming removed 3 bases from V and 9 bases from J, with 9 bases in between. Germline V gene data show CDR1 as DFQATT and CDR2 as SNEGSKA (reference sequence). The CDR3 extends over 11 amino acids. The DNA for the CDR3 is TGCAGTGCTAGCCTAACTATTGAGCAGTTCTTC. It encodes CSASLTIEQFF.

In DNA, the CDR3 is TGTGCCAGCAGCTTAGGCCGGTGGACTAGCGGGAGAACCGGGGAGCTGTTTTTT. This codes for CASSLGRWTSGRTGELFF. The rearrangement links TRBV11-2 to TRBJ2-2; TRBD2 agrees at 13 bases. Germline V CDR1 and CDR2: SGHAT, FQNNGV. CDR3 size: 18 residues. With 1 base clipped from V and 5 bases from J, the junction kept 7 bases outside the gene matches.

The chain links TRBV6-5 to TRBJ1-6, with unresolved D. The CDR3 totals 16 residues. Germline CDR1 MNHEY, CDR2 SVGAGI. The V gene lost 0 bases and the J gene lost 7 bases, with 13 bases spanning the gap. CDR3 nucleotide sequence: TGTGCCAGCAGTTACTCAACACAGATTGCGAATTCACCCCTCCACTTT. Residues: CASSYSTQIANSPLHF.